This TCR beta chain was sequenced during a study of beta chain features in type 1 diabetes. Study results and limitations: Naive, central memory and regulatory TCRB repertoires appeared more similar among patients than healthy donors.

This clone was seen more than once but under ten times. As yet, its antigen is unknown. The authors reverse transcribed all of the isolated RNA, so sequencing captured expressed TCRB transcripts. Clones were read by immunoSEQ multiplex PCR, and TCRdb kept only the in-frame ones, dropping some. The repertoire holds 350,000 to 450,000 clones, with about 15% as singletons. The CDR3 loop spans 14 amino acids. The V segment lost 7 bases and the J segment 4 bases; nucleotides outside the gene matches: 4. Germline values: CDR1 MNHEY, CDR2 SVGAGI. The receptor's source is a woman aged 18 to 35 in good health. The sample consisted of naive CD4+ T cells from blood. This chain connects TRBV6-5 to TRBJ2-2; 9 bases map to TRBD1. The CDR3 DNA follows: TGTGCCAGCAAACGACAGGGGGGCACCGGGGAGCTGTTTTTT. Translating it yields CASKRQGGTGELFF.